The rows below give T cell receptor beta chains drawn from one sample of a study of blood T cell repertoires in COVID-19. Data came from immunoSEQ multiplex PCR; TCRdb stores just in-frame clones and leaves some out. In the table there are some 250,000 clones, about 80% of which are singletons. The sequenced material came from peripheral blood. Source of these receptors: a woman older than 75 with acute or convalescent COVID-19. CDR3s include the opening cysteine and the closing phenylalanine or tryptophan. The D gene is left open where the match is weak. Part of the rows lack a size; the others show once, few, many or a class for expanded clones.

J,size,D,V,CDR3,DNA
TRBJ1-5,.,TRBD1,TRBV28,CASSLGTGRGNQPQHF,TGTGCCAGCAGTTTGGGGACAGGGAGGGGCAATCAGCCCCAGCATTTT
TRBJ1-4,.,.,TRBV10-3,CAISESGVHEKLFF,TGTGCCATCAGTGAATCAGGGGTTCATGAAAAACTGTTTTTT
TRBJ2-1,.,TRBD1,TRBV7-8,CASSLARGQGSEQFF,TGTGCCAGCAGCTTAGCGCGAGGACAGGGGTCCGAGCAGTTCTTC
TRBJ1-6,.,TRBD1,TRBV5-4,CASSSQGMGSPLHF,TGTGCCAGCAGCTCACAGGGGATGGGTTCACCCCTCCACTTT
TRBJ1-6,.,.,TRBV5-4,CASSVGGGTYNSPLHF,TGTGCCAGCAGCGTTGGTGGGGGGACCTATAATTCACCCCTCCACTTT
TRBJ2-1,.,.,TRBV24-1,CATSAQAYNEQFF,TGTGCCACCAGTGCCCAGGCCTACAATGAGCAGTTCTTC
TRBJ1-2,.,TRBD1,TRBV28,CASSRDRENYGYTF,TGTGCCAGCAGCCGGGACAGGGAAAATTATGGCTACACCTTC
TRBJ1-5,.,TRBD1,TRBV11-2,CASSLDRGLRQPQHF,TGTGCCAGCAGCTTAGACAGGGGGCTGAGGCAGCCCCAGCATTTT
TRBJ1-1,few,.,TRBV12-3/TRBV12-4,CASSNTGNTEAFF,TGTGCCAGCAGTAACACGGGGAATACTGAAGCTTTCTTT
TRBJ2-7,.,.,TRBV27,CASSGTGSYEQYF,TGTGCCAGCAGTGGCACAGGCTCCTACGAGCAGTACTTC
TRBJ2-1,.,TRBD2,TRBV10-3,CAISPNSGGPHNEQFF,TGTGCCATCAGTCCGAATAGCGGGGGGCCGCACAATGAGCAGTTCTTC
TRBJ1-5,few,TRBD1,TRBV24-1,CATSGQGVGNQPQHF,TGTGCCACCAGTGGACAGGGGGTCGGCAATCAGCCCCAGCATTTT
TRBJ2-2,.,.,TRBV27,CASSLRGNLPPGELFF,TGTGCCAGCAGTCTGAGGGGGAATCTCCCACCCGGGGAGCTGTTTTTT
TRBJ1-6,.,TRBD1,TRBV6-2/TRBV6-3,CASSYSGGQGKNSPLHF,TGTGCCAGCAGTTACTCCGGAGGACAGGGGAAAAATTCACCCCTCCACTTT
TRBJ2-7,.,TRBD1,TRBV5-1,CASSLEGTEASYEQYF,TGCGCCAGCAGCTTGGAAGGGACAGAGGCCTCCTACGAGCAGTACTTC
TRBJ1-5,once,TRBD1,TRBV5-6,CASSNTQGNNQPQHF,TGTGCCAGCAGCAACACACAGGGGAACAATCAGCCCCAGCATTTT
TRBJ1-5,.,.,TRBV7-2,CASSLDRGYQPQHF,TGTGCCAGCAGCTTAGATCGGGGGTATCAGCCCCAGCATTTT
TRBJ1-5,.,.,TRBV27,CASRPGTWASNQPQHF,TGTGCCAGCAGACCCGGGACTTGGGCTAGCAATCAGCCCCAGCATTTT
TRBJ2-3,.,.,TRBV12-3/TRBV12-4,CASGRGYTDTQYF,TGTGCCAGCGGGAGGGGGTACACAGATACGCAGTATTTT
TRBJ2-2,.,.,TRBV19,CASSIDPGNTGELFF,TGTGCCAGTAGTATAGATCCGGGTAACACCGGGGAGCTGTTTTTT
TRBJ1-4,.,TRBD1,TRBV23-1,CASSHRDSGEKLFF,TGCGCCAGCAGTCACCGGGACAGTGGAGAAAAACTGTTTTTT
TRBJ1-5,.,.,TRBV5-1,CASSQWGGGQPQHF,TGCGCCAGCAGCCAGTGGGGGGGCGGGCAGCCCCAGCATTTT
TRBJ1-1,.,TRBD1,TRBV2,CASRGTANTEAFF,TGTGCCAGCAGGGGGACAGCGAACACTGAAGCTTTCTTT
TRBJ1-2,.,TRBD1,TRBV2,CASSVRTGSSYGYTF,TGTGCCAGCAGTGTTAGGACAGGGAGTAGCTATGGCTACACCTTC
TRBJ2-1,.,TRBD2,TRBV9,CASSVEGGGAFSEQFF,TGTGCCAGCAGCGTAGAGGGCGGGGGGGCCTTCTCGGAGCAGTTCTTC
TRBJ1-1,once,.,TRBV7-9,CASSSTGYTEAFF,TGTGCCAGCAGCTCAACAGGGTACACTGAAGCTTTCTTT